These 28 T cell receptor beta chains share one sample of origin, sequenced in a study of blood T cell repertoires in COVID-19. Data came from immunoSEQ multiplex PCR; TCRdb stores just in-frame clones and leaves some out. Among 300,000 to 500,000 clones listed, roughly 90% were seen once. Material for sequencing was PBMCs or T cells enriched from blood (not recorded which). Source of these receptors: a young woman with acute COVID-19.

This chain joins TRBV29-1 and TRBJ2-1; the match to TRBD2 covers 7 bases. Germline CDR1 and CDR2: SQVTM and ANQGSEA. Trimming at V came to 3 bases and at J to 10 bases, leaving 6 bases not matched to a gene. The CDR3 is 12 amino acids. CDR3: CSVEGGDWEQFF. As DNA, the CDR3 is TGCAGCGTTGAGGGGGGGGACTGGGAGCAGTTCTTC.

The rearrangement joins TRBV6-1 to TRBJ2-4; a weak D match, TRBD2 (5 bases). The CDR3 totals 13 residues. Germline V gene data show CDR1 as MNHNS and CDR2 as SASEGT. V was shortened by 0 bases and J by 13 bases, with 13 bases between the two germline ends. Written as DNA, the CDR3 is TGTGCCAGCAGTGAAGCGTTAAGGGAGCGGCAGTACTTC. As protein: CASSEALRERQYF.

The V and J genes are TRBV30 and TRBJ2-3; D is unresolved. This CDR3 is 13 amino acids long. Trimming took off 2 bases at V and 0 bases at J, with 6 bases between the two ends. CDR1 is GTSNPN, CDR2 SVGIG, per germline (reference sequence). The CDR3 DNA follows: TGTGCCTGGAGTTCGACTAGCACAGATACGCAGTATTTT. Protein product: CAWSSTSTDTQYF. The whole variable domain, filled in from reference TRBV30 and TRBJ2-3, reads SQTIHQWPATLVQPVGSPLSLECTVEGTSNPNLYWYRQAAGRGLQLLFYSVGIGQISSEVPQNLSASRPQDRQFILSSKKLLLSDSGFYLCAWSSTSTDTQYFGPGTRLTVL.

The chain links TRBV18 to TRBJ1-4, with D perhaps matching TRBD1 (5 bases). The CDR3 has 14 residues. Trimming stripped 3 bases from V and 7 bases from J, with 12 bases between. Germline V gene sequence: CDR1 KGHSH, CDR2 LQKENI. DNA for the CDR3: TGTGCCAGCTCACCGAGCCAGGGAAGTGAAAAACTGTTTTTT. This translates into CASSPSQGSEKLFF. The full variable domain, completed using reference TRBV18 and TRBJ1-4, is NAGVMQNPRHLVRRRGQEARLRCSPMKGHSHVYWYRQLPEEGLKFMVYLQKENIIDESGMPKERFSAEFPKEGPSILRIQQVVRGDSAAYFCASSPSQGSEKLFFGSGTQLSVL.

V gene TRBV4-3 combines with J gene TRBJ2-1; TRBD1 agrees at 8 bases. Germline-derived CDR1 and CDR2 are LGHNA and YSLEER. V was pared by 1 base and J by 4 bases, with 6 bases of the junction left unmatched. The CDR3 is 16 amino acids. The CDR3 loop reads CASSQGGTGRYNEQFF. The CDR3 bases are TGCGCCAGCAGCCAAGGCGGGACAGGTCGTTACAATGAGCAGTTCTTC.

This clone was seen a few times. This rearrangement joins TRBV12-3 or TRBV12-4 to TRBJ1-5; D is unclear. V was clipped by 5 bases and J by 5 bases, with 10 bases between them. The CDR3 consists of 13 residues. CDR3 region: CASSRSGDQPQHF. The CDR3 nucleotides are TGTGCCAGCAGTCGTAGCGGGGATCAGCCCCAGCATTTT.

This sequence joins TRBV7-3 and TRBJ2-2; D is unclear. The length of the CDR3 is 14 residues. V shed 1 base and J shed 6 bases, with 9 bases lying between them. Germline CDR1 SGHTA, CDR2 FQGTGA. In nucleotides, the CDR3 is TGTGCCAGCAGCTTAAATTTCCCGTCCGGGGAGCTGTTTTTT. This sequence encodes CASSLNFPSGELFF.

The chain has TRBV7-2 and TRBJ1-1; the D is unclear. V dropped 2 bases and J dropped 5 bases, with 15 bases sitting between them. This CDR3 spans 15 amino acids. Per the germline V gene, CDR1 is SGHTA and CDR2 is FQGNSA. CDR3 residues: CASSLNLPRGTEAFF. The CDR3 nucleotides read TGTGCCAGCAGCTTAAATTTACCACGAGGGACTGAAGCTTTCTTT. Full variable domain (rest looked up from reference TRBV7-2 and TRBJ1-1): GAGVSQSPSNKVTEKGKDVELRCDPISGHTALYWYRQSLGQGLEFLIYFQGNSAPDKSGLPSDRFSAERTGGSVSTLTIQRTQQEDSAVYLCASSLNLPRGTEAFFGQGTRLTVV.

The CDR3 loop is CASRYTGDGYGYTF. The DNA of the CDR3 is TGCGCCAGCAGATATACAGGGGACGGCTATGGCTACACCTTC. This chain uses TRBV5-1 with TRBJ1-2; 7 nucleotides line up with TRBD1. The CDR3 runs to 14 residues. CDR1 and CDR2 (germline): SGHRS, YFSETQ. J was trimmed by 4 bases and V by 5 bases; bases with no gene match: 8.

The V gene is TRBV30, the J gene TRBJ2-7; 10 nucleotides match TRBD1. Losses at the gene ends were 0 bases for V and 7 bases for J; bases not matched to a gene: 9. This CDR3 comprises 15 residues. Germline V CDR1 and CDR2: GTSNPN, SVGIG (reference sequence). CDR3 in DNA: TGTGCCTGGAGTGTACGACAGGGGGCGAAGTCTGAGCAGTACTTC. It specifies CAWSVRQGAKSEQYF.

CDR3 DNA: TGTGCCAGCAGTCACATAGCGGGGGTGTCCAACAATGAGCAGTTCTTC. Translation: CASSHIAGVSNNEQFF. This chain joins TRBV6-2 or TRBV6-3 and TRBJ2-1; 9 bases align to TRBD2. The CDR3 spans 16 residues. Trimming cost V 5 bases and J 5 bases; bases outside gene matches: 10. CDR1 is MNHEY, CDR2 SVGEGT, per germline.

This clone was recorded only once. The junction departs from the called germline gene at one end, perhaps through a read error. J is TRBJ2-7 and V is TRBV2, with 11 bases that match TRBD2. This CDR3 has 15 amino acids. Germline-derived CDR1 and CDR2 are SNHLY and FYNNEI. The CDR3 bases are TGTGCCAGCAGCGAAGGGACTAGCGGAATCTACGAGCAGTACTTC. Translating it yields CASSEGTSGIYEQYF.

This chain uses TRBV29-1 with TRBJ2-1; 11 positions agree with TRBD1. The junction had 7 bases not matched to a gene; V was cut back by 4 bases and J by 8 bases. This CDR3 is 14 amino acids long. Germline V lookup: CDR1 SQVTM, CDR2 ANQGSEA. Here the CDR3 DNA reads TGCAGCGTTGGCCCGGGACAGGGGGGACATGAGCAGTTCTTC. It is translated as CSVGPGQGGHEQFF.

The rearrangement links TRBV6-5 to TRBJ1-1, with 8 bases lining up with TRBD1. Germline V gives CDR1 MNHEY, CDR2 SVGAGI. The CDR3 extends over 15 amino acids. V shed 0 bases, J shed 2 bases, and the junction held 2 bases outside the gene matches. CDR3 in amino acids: CASSYSGQGNTEAFF. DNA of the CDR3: TGTGCCAGCAGTTACTCCGGACAGGGAAACACTGAAGCTTTCTTT.

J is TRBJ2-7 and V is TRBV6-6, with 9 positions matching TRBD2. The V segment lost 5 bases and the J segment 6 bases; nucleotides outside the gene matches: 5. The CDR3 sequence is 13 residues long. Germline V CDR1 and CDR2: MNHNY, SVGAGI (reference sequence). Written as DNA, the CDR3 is TGTGCCAGCAGTATCAGGACTAGCGCCGAGCAGTACTTC. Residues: CASSIRTSAEQYF.

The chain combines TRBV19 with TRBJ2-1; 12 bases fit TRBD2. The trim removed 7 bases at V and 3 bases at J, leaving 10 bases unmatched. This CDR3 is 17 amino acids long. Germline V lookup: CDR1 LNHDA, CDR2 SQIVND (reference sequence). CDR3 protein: CASIRASGGAGYNEQFF. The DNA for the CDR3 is TGTGCCAGTATAAGGGCTAGCGGGGGGGCCGGCTACAATGAGCAGTTCTTC.

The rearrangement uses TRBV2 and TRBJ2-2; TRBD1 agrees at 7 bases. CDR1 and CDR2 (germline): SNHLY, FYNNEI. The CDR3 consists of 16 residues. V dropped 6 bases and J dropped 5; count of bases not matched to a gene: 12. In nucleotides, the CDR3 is TGTGCCAGCAGAGGACAGGTTTTGGTAAATACCGGGGAGCTGTTTTTT. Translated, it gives CASRGQVLVNTGELFF.

CDR3 sequence: CASSLRTGEIYEQYF. The DNA for the CDR3 is TGCGCCAGCAGCTTGCGGACAGGGGAAATATACGAGCAGTACTTC. J is TRBJ2-7 and V is TRBV5-1; TRBD1 matches at 9 bases. This CDR3 has 15 residues. Germline values: CDR1 SGHRS, CDR2 YFSETQ. V lost 1 base to trimming and J lost 4 bases; unmatched junction nucleotides: 6.

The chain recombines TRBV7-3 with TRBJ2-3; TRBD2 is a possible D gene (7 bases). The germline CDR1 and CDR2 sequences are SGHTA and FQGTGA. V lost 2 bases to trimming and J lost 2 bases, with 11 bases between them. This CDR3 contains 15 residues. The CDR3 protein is CASSLSGGPTDTQYF. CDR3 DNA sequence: TGTGCCAGCAGCTTATCGGGGGGCCCCACAGATACGCAGTATTTT.

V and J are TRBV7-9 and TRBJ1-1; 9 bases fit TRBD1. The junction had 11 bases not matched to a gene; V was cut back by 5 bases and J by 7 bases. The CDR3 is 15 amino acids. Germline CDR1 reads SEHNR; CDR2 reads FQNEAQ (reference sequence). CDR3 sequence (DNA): TGTGCCAGCAGCGGGGAACAGGGGGCTATCTTTGAAGCTTTCTTT. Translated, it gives CASSGEQGAIFEAFF.

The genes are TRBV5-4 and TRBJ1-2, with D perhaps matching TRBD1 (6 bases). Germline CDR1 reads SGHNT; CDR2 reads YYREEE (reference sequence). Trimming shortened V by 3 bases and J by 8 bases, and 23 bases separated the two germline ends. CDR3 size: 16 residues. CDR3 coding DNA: TGTGCCAGCAGCTCCCTTAGTAGTACAGGGACGGGAGGCTACACCTTC. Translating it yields CASSSLSSTGTGGYTF.

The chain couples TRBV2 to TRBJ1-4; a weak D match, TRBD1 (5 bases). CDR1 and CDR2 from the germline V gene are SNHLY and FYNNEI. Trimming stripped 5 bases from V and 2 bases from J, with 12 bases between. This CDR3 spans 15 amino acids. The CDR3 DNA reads TGTGCCAGCAGTAAAAACGGGGGGACTAATGAAAAACTGTTTTTT. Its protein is CASSKNGGTNEKLFF.

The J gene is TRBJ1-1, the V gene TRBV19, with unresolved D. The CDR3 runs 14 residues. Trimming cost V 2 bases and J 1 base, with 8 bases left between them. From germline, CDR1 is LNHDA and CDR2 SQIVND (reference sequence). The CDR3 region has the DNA TGTGCCAGTAGTATAACGTTCGGGAACACTGAAGCTTTCTTT. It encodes CASSITFGNTEAFF.

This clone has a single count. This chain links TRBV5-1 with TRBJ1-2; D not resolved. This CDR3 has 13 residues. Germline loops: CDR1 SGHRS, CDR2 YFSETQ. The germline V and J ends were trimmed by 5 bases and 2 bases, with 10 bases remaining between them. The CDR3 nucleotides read TGCGCCAGCAGTCCTTCAGTAAACTATGGCTACACCTTC. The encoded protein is CASSPSVNYGYTF.

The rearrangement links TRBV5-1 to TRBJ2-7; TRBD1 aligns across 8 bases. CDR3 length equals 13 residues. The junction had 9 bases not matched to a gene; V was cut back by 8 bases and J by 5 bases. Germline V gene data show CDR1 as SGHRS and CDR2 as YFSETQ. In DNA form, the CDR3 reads TGCGCCAGTGGAGACAGGGGCAGCGACGAGCAGTACTTC. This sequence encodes CASGDRGSDEQYF.

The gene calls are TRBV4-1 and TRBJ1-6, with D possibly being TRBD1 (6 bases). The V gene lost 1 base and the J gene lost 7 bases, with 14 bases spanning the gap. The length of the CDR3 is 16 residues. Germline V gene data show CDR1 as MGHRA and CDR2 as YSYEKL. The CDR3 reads CASSQGTGFGNSPLHF. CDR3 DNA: TGCGCCAGCAGCCAAGGCACAGGGTTCGGAAATTCACCCCTCCACTTT.

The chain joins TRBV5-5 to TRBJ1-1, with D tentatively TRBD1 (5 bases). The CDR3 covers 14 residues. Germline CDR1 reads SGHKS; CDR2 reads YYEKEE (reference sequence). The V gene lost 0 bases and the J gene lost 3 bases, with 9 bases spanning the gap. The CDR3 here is CASSLAQGYTEAFF. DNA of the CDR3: TGTGCCAGCAGCTTGGCCCAGGGTTACACTGAAGCTTTCTTT.

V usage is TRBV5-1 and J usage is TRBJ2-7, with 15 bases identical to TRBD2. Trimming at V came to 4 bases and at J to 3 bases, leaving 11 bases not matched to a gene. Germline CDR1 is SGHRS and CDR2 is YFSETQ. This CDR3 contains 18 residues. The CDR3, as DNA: TGCGCCAGCAGCCAAGCGCCGGGACTAGCGGGGGGCTACTACGAGCAGTACTTC. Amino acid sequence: CASSQAPGLAGGYYEQYF.